This T cell receptor (beta chain) was documented in a study of cytomegalovirus exposure and HLA in healthy donors. For the study at large: The study placed about 86% of its approximately 380 genotyped donors in the Caucasian-associated ancestry cluster.

This clone was seen a handful of times. The PCR used 60 Vbeta and 13 Jbeta primers. The repertoire was sequenced with immunoSEQ multiplex PCR; TCRdb's copy has only in-frame clones and lacks some. The sample records under 200,000 clones, around four fifths being singletons. V was clipped by 2 bases and J by 8 bases; unmatched bases: 14. CDR1 and CDR2 from the germline V gene are GTSNPN and SVGIG (reference sequence). The CDR3 runs 17 residues. Sequenced sample: PBMCs. J is TRBJ2-2 and V is TRBV30; 10 bases match TRBD2. This clonotype was obtained from a female donor in good health and CMV-seronegative. The chain's CDR3 is CAWSQSRTSGTLGELFF. The CDR3 coding sequence is TGTGCCTGGAGTCAGTCGCGGACTAGCGGTACCTTGGGGGAGCTGTTTTTT.